This T cell receptor (beta chain) was captured by sequencing in a study of sequential checkpoint blockade in melanoma. Across the study: Randomization was 1:1 between first-line nivolumab→ipilimumab and ipilimumab→nivolumab. Both treatment sequences were followed by maintenance nivolumab.

The sample's treatment: randomized to nivolumab then ipilimumab (arm A) or the reverse (arm B). From thawed PBMCs, live CD3+CD8+ cells negative for CD19 and CD56 were sorted. Libraries were prepared by immunoSEQ multiplex PCR; TCRdb keeps only in-frame clonotypes and omits some of them. The table lists 14,000 or so clones, 52% of them singletons, with 15% to 20% in the top ten. About this clone itself: The junction differs from germline at one of its ends, possibly a read error.

This CDR3 comprises 14 residues. The V gene is TRBV5-3, the J gene TRBJ2-7, with 12 bases identical to TRBD2. TRBV5-3 is labeled an ORF, and its function is uncertain. The specimen was CD8+ T cells sorted from blood (inferred from file names), collected from a patient given nivolumab and ipilimumab in sequence. The sequence came from a human donor with melanoma. CDR3 bases: TGTGCCAGCAGCTTGACTAGCGGGAGCTACGAGCAGTACTTC. It encodes CASSLTSGSYEQYF.